Listed below are T cell receptor beta chains from one sample, sequenced in a study of T cell responses to AZD1222 COVID-19 vaccine. Clones were sequenced by immunoSEQ multiplex PCR, and TCRdb holds only the in-frame ones, with some missing. The table lists about 110,000 clones, 88% of them singletons. The starting material was peripheral blood, obtained on day 0 of AZD1222 vaccination. Receptors originate from an adult in good health. Each CDR3 is given with its conserved first and last residue.

CDR3aa | j_gene | v_gene
CASSCDRGWADTQYF | TRBJ2-3 | TRBV28
CASSGTSGSTYEQYF | TRBJ2-7 | TRBV6-5
CATTWTGSNQPQHF | TRBJ1-5 | TRBV19
CASSYGGNQPQHF | TRBJ1-5 | TRBV6-5
CATGGGLGWDEQFF | TRBJ2-1 | TRBV21-1
CASRPSGDRAYNEQFF | TRBJ2-1 | TRBV28
CASSQLDRENTEAFF | TRBJ1-1 | TRBV5-4
CASTHGNNQPQHF | TRBJ1-5 | TRBV2
CASRAGTGGNYGYTF | TRBJ1-2 | TRBV6-5
CASSARLGQGQDQPQHF | TRBJ1-5 | TRBV7-9
CASRSSRGNQPQHF | TRBJ1-5 | TRBV10-2
CASTQGRGYTF | TRBJ1-2 | TRBV6-5
CASSAGVPGYTF | TRBJ1-2 | TRBV7-9
CSVVEGVYNEQFF | TRBJ2-1 | TRBV29-1
CASRWDASQNTEAFF | TRBJ1-1 | TRBV19
CATSRNLAGEADTQYF | TRBJ2-3 | TRBV15
CASSRTSGTSTGELFF | TRBJ2-2 | TRBV9
CATQPGRNTEAFF | TRBJ1-1 | TRBV10-3